This entry describes one T cell receptor (beta chain). Its target is not known. The repertoire came from unfractionated whole blood and reflected all unsorted peripheral T cells. This sample stems from a study of HIV-infected patients and healthy controls. Regarding the study as a whole: Significantly higher mean Gini indices appeared in HIV-infected repertoires, possibly reflecting oligoclonality.

The CDR3 covers 17 residues. CDR1 SGHRS and CDR2 YFSETQ come from the germline V gene. V trimming: 0 bases; J trimming: 4 bases; junction bases outside the gene matches: 7. Reverse transcription used approximately 500 ng RNA and constant-region primers for alpha and beta. Separate chain-specific third strand synthesis with multiplexing indices produced the alpha and beta libraries. Each CDR3 protein is one row after TCRdb ran MiXCR on the 5' RACE reads. The sample holds about 17,000 distinct CDR3 sequences, 10% seen once. This sequence was found in an adult in good health. Sequencing was performed on blood. This chain links TRBV5-1 with TRBJ2-5; 12 bases map to TRBD2. DNA of the CDR3: TGCGCCAGCAGCTTGGCCTTACTAGCGGGAGGCGCAGAGACCCAGTACTTC. This codes for CASSLALLAGGAETQYF.